This T cell receptor (beta chain) was captured in a study of shared clonotypes between healthy human individuals (dated by TCRdb to about 2020). For the wider study: The cohort included a few men and a couple of women between 18 and 49 years of age. To increase sequencing depth and limit assay-specific biases, TCR repertoire library preparation and sequencing were carried out by different laboratories using diverse techniques. For each donor, CD4 naive and CD4 memory were each run on three plates, CD8 naive on two plates, and CD8 memory on one plate. Leukapheresis yielded between about 0.85 and 10 billion PBMCs per donor. To estimate repertoire size and how much clonotypes are shared between individuals, the study performed deep sequencing of blood TCR repertoires from a handful of healthy adults. The full study reports these points: The small number of donors limited the genetic and exposure-history diversity represented. Clonotypes shared by all four sorted-subset donors showed higher generation probabilities than non-shared clonotypes. Pairwise subsampling indicated that sequencing depth was expected to affect the degree of clonotype sharing among donors. Across a few donors, around 5.4% of naive CD4, roughly 3.5% of naive CD8, 2% to 2.5% of memory CD4, and under 0.45% of memory CD8 clonotypes were shared. Rarefaction of sorted-subset datasets indicated incomplete sequencing despite the large sequencing depth. Larger estimated clonotype richness was generally found for naive subsets than for memory subsets. Sampling was limited to blood, and TCR repertoires in tissue likely differ from TCR repertoires in blood.

Concerning this clone itself: Its antigen is currently not known. It has no much larger one-base neighbor in the sample; base qualities were not kept.

Measured from the cysteine to the phenylalanine, the CDR3 is 15 residues long. This entry keeps only the CDR3 DNA: 45 bases, framed from base 1. Trimming leaves V shorter by 5 bases and J shorter by 4 bases, with the junction holding 8 bases beyond the gene matches. Based on the germline V gene, the CDR1 and CDR2 sequences are MDHEN and SYDVKM. For the CD8 naive samples, CD45RO-negative cells were positively selected for CCR7, yielding a CD45RA+CCR7+ population from which TemRA cells were excluded. The donors were healthy, HIV-negative adults who had no recently reported acute infections or vaccinations. Every donor was a Caucasian adult residing in Nashville, Tennessee, USA. Blood was collected by leukapheresis, and PBMCs were isolated by Ficoll-Histopaque density gradient centrifugation and then cryopreserved in liquid nitrogen vapor phase. Analytical flow cytometry was used to check the purity and quantity of every magnetically sorted T cell population. From each sorted fraction, genomic DNA was isolated and quantified by UV absorbance on a Nanodrop 2000c.

Using the deep immunoSEQ assay, TCR CDR3 regions were amplified from genomic DNA by multiplex PCR. For each cell subset, the extracted genomic DNA was distributed evenly across all wells of several immunoSEQ 96-well plates, and each plate served as one replicate. For sorted subsets, approximately 210 ng of genomic DNA, equivalent to around 30,000 T cell genomes, went into each replicate PCR. The purified libraries were quantified using a Qubit 3.0 fluorometer, sized with a Bioanalyzer 2100, and then quantified again using the KAPA Library Quantification kit. Every immunoSEQ 96-well plate was sequenced on a dedicated single-read 150-cycle Illumina NextSeq 550 flow cell. On the authors' methods: Because the immunoSEQ output included only junctional sequences and no quality scores, the filtering could not be the same as the filtering used for full-length reads. To assign V/J genes and CDR3, sequences were annotated using PyIR, a Python wrapper for IgBLAST v1.9, with IMGT germline references. Reads were filtered out if the reads had weak V/J assignments (E-value above 1e-6), no CDR3, stop codons, out-of-frame junctions, or ambiguous translated residues. V3J clonotypes were defined as sequences sharing an identical inferred V gene, J gene, and CDR3 amino acid sequence. The percentage overlap between two repertoires was calculated by dividing the number of shared unique clonotypes by the size of the smaller repertoire. Richness of each repertoire was evaluated using RTK rarefaction, the Chao1 estimator, and Recon v2.1 estimates of unobserved clonotypes. For all TCRbeta clonotypes obtained by the gDNA method from several donors, generation probabilities were computed with OLGA. The clones in this table, taken by TCRdb from immuneACCESS, are in-frame only. Not every clone is retained; where verified, under half of the shortfall comes from an unresolved V gene, and the cause of the rest is unknown. The D gene and trimming were derived from the DNA, and the V and J assignments and clone size from that table. The sample data list hundreds of thousands of clones, and 95% to 97% of these were observed just once. About 0.11% of the sample goes to the ten largest clones.

Recombination linked TRBV28 to TRBJ1-2, with 9 junctional bases fitting TRBD1. Sequencing used naive CD8+ T cells sorted from blood. In the paper's terms, the cell subset or site label means: CD45RA+CCR7+. The sequence was collected from a woman aged 25 to 39 in good health. The nucleotide sequence is TGTGCCAGCAGTCAGCCCCGGGACAGGGTCTATGGCTACACCTTC. Translated, this is CASSQPRDRVYGYTF.